This T cell receptor beta chain originates from a study of PD-L1 blockade in urothelial cancer. Across the whole study: Intravenous atezolizumab, 1,200 mg every 3 weeks, was begun by patients in the mid-2010s. Males with bladder-origin urothelial cancer made up about 85% of the roughly 29 patients. In terms of prior chemotherapy, patients had received 0 to 3 regimens.

Sequencing used immunoSEQ multiplex PCR; TCRdb keeps in-frame clones, though not all of them. The sample records about 45,000 clones, around 80% being singletons. From germline, CDR1 is SGHNT and CDR2 YYREEE (reference sequence). This CDR3 contains 15 residues. V was trimmed by 9 bases and J by 1 base, leaving 16 bases between them. Time point noted: peripheral blood 6 weeks after treatment start. This clonotype originated in a man aged 55 to 69 with urothelial cancer. Specimen: PBMCs, collected around atezolizumab (anti-PD-L1) treatment. The chain carries TRBV5-4 and TRBJ2-2; possibly TRBD2 for D (5 bases). The CDR3 region is CATSDPGKNTGELFF. The DNA of the CDR3 is TGTGCCACCTCGGACCCGGGAAAGAACACCGGGGAGCTGTTTTTT.